This T cell receptor beta chain was retrieved from a study of blood T cell repertoires in COVID-19. Background on the study: From the United States, Italy and Spain came samples of acute and convalescent COVID-19. From T cells, B-cell-depleted T cells, or PBMCs came the material, which was cDNA or gDNA.

The assay was immunoSEQ multiplex PCR, and TCRdb's table has in-frame clones only and misses some. The sample carries under 45,000 clones, approximately 80% recorded once. V lost 5 bases and J lost 8, with 19 bases in between. CDR3 size: 15 residues. The germline CDR1 and CDR2 sequences are MDHEN and SYDVKM. This receptor was identified in a man aged 45-65 years with active COVID-19. Sequences were obtained from peripheral blood. V and J are TRBV28 and TRBJ2-1, with D maybe TRBD2 (7 bases). CDR3 protein: CASSPGGGRDDEQFF. CDR3 bases: TGTGCCAGCAGTCCCGGAGGGGGGAGGGATGATGAGCAGTTCTTC.